The 15 T cell receptor beta chains listed next were all sequenced from one sample in a study of blood T cell repertoires in COVID-19. Method: immunoSEQ multiplex PCR; TCRdb's copy keeps in-frame clones and lacks some. The repertoire holds approximately 300,000 clones, with around 90% as singletons. The source material was PBMCs or T cells enriched from blood (not recorded which). The origin of the receptors is a woman in her 30s who had recovered from COVID-19.

The V gene is TRBV25-1, the J gene TRBJ1-2, with a weak D call TRBD1 (5 bases). The CDR3 runs to 14 residues. Trimming left V 1 base short and J 4 bases short, with 10 bases between. Germline V lookup: CDR1 MGHDK, CDR2 SYGVNS. This CDR3 reads CASSESRGSYGYTF. The CDR3 DNA follows: TGTGCCAGCAGTGAATCGCGGGGCAGCTATGGCTACACCTTC.

The chain recombines TRBV19 with TRBJ1-1; TRBD1 aligns across 7 bases. V trimming: 4 bases; J trimming: 5 bases; junction bases outside the gene matches: 4. This CDR3 region has 13 residues. The germline CDR1 and CDR2 sequences are LNHDA and SQIVND (reference sequence). CDR3 nucleotide sequence: TGTGCCAGTAGTACAGGGGGTCGGACTGAAGCTTTCTTT. Translation gives CASSTGGRTEAFF.

This chain links TRBV3-1 (or the pseudogene TRBV3-2) with TRBJ2-1; 13 bases are a match to TRBD2. The CDR3 spans 18 residues. V shed 2 bases, J shed 8 bases, and the junction held 12 bases outside the gene matches. CDR1 LGHDT and CDR2 YNNKEL come from the germline V gene (reference sequence). The CDR3 bases are TGTGCCAGCAGCCAAAGGACACCGGGACTAGCGGGGTTCGATGAGCAGTTCTTC. Encoded protein: CASSQRTPGLAGFDEQFF.

The chain recombines TRBV7-3 with TRBJ2-2, with 9 bases lining up with TRBD1. This CDR3 comprises 15 residues. Unmatched junction bases numbered 2, after V lost 5 bases and J lost 1 base. From germline, CDR1 is SGHTA and CDR2 FQGTGA. CDR3 amino acids: CASSVDRGNTGELFF. The CDR3 bases are TGTGCCAGCAGCGTGGACAGGGGGAACACCGGGGAGCTGTTTTTT.

This chain connects TRBV7-8 to TRBJ1-4; D gene unclear. V lost 8 bases and J lost 5, with 21 bases in between. CDR1 is SGHVS, CDR2 FQNEAQ, per germline. The CDR3 loop spans 16 amino acids. This CDR3 reads CASCNLGRAGNEKLFF. DNA of the CDR3: TGTGCCAGCTGTAACCTCGGGAGGGCGGGGAATGAAAAACTGTTTTTT.

This rearrangement joins TRBV15 to TRBJ1-6; 11 bases match TRBD1. Germline V gives CDR1 LNHNV, CDR2 YYDKDF (reference sequence). With V trimmed by 2 bases and J by 6 bases, 6 bases remained unmatched. This CDR3 contains 17 residues. The CDR3 DNA is TGTGCCACCAGCAGATCCGGACAGGGGGCTGGTAATTCACCCCTCCACTTT. Amino acid sequence: CATSRSGQGAGNSPLHF.

This chain connects TRBV30 to TRBJ1-3; D unresolved. The germline gives CDR1 GTSNPN, CDR2 SVGIG (reference sequence). V dropped 4 bases and J dropped 8 bases, with 12 bases sitting between them. The CDR3 length is 12 residues. The CDR3 loop reads CAWTPGGYTIYF. CDR3 DNA sequence: TGTGCCTGGACCCCAGGAGGTTACACCATATATTTT.

J is TRBJ1-4 and V is TRBV30, with unresolved D. CDR1 and CDR2 from the germline V gene are GTSNPN and SVGIG (reference sequence). This CDR3 comprises 13 residues. The germline V and J ends were trimmed by 2 bases and 14 bases, with 18 bases remaining between them. The CDR3 DNA reads as TGTGCCTGGAGTCTCATCGGGCCGGGCGGGCTGTTTTTT. Its protein product is CAWSLIGPGGLFF.

V and J are TRBV7-2 and TRBJ2-1, with D perhaps matching TRBD1 (5 bases). From germline, CDR1 is SGHTA and CDR2 FQGNSA. V was trimmed by 0 bases and J by 4 bases, leaving 13 bases between them. The CDR3 length is 16 residues. The CDR3 here is CASSLAQAGWYNEQFF. The CDR3 DNA reads as TGTGCCAGCAGCTTAGCGCAAGCAGGGTGGTACAATGAGCAGTTCTTC.

The chain recombines TRBV19 with TRBJ1-1; 12 bases are a match to TRBD1. V shed 7 bases and J 5 bases; nucleotides not matched to a gene: 2. The V gene's germline CDR1 is LNHDA and CDR2 SQIVND (reference sequence). This CDR3 spans 13 amino acids. In DNA form, the CDR3 reads TGTGCCAGTAAGGGACAGGGGGCTACTGAAGCTTTCTTT. This encodes CASKGQGATEAFF.

J is TRBJ1-2 and V is TRBV19; possibly TRBD1 for D (6 bases). The CDR3 is 12 residues long. Between the trimmed V and J ends, which lost 7 bases and 4 bases, there was a span of 10 bases. Germline V gene data show CDR1 as LNHDA and CDR2 as SQIVND (reference sequence). In DNA, the CDR3 is TGTGCCAGTAAAACAGGGCCCTATGGCTACACCTTC. Its protein product is CASKTGPYGYTF.

The chain has TRBV3-1 (or the pseudogene TRBV3-2) and TRBJ1-1; tentative D call: TRBD1 (6 bases). Germline V lookup: CDR1 LGHDT, CDR2 YNNKEL (reference sequence). Deletions cut 1 base from V and 2 bases from J, with 11 bases between. CDR3 length: 15 residues. CDR3 nucleotide sequence: TGTGCCAGCAGCCAAGGTTGGACAGCCAACACTGAAGCTTTCTTT. Protein sequence: CASSQGWTANTEAFF.

The chain uses TRBV7-9 and TRBJ2-5; 8 bases fit TRBD2. The CDR3 totals 15 residues. CDR1 and CDR2 from the germline V gene are SEHNR and FQNEAQ (reference sequence). J was trimmed by 0 bases and V by 4 bases; bases with no gene match: 4. CDR3 DNA: TGTGCCAGCAGCTCGGAAGCGGGGGACCAAGAGACCCAGTACTTC. It translates to CASSSEAGDQETQYF.

V and J are TRBV7-8 and TRBJ1-4, with D tentatively TRBD1 (6 bases). Germline assignment: CDR1 SGHVS and CDR2 FQNEAQ. Trimming removed 0 bases at V and 3 bases at J, with 17 bases between. The CDR3 has 18 amino acids. The CDR3 bases are TGTGCCAGCAGCTTAGCGCTCGGGGCGGGGGCGGCTAATGAAAAACTGTTTTTT. Amino acids: CASSLALGAGAANEKLFF.

The gene calls are TRBV7-9 and TRBJ2-1; 10 positions match TRBD2. The CDR3 sequence is 16 residues long. With V trimmed by 8 bases and J by 8 bases, 15 bases remained unmatched. CDR1 and CDR2 (germline): SEHNR, FQNEAQ (reference sequence). CDR3 sequence (DNA): TGTGCCAGCGTGACCGGCCCAGCGGGGGGGCCAGATGAGCAGTTCTTC. Translating gives CASVTGPAGGPDEQFF.